The present T cell receptor beta chain was sequenced within a study of cytomegalovirus exposure and HLA in healthy donors. On the study more broadly: T cells numbering around 190 million yielded 100 million to 120 million unique TCR beta sequences in an earlier analysis. Study-wide results and caveats: In terms of immune exposure information, only CMV serostatus was available. A few chains tied to CMV proved CMV antigen-specific in vitro. The study assumed roughly uniform donor sequencing depth for presence/absence analyses.

Researchers ran the PCR with 60 Vbeta and 13 Jbeta primers. Method: immunoSEQ multiplex PCR; TCRdb's copy keeps in-frame clones and lacks some. The repertoire consists of 120,000 or so clones, with around three quarters occurring once and the leading ten covering around 1.2%. This clone was counted between two and nine times. Its matching antigen is unknown. CDR1 is MNHNS and CDR2 is SASEGT in the germline V gene. The CDR3 has 15 residues. Losses at the gene ends were 4 bases for V and 9 bases for J; bases not matched to a gene: 8. The genes are TRBV6-1 and TRBJ2-1; TRBD2 matches 11 bases. The sequencing sample was made of PBMCs. This sequence originates from a woman in her thirties in good health and CMV-seronegative. The CDR3 protein is CASSVTSGETGEQFF. Written as DNA, the CDR3 is TGTGCCAGCAGTGTGACTAGCGGGGAGACTGGTGAGCAGTTCTTC.